The 31 T cell receptor beta chains reported below all come from one sample, sequenced in a study of blood T cell repertoires in COVID-19. This table comes from immunoSEQ multiplex PCR, and its TCRdb copy is limited to in-frame clones, with some not included. The sample gives some 95,000 clones, 70% to 90% of which show up once; 1.2% is in the top ten. The specimen was peripheral blood. The receptors stem from a man older than 75 with active or convalescent COVID-19.

The table lists this clone with a count of one. This chain links TRBV18 with TRBJ1-5; unclear D gene. V was pared by 2 bases and J by 2 bases, with 10 bases between. Germline values: CDR1 KGHSH, CDR2 LQKENI. The CDR3 spans 15 residues. The CDR3 coding sequence is TGTGCCAGCTCACCAAACTCCGGTGGCAATCAGCCCCAGCATTTT. Amino acids: CASSPNSGGNQPQHF. The full variable domain, rest sourced from reference TRBV18 and TRBJ1-5, is NAGVMQNPRHLVRRRGQEARLRCSPMKGHSHVYWYRQLPEEGLKFMVYLQKENIIDESGMPKERFSAEFPKEGPSILRIQQVVRGDSAAYFCASSPNSGGNQPQHFGDGTRLSIL.

The J gene is TRBJ1-3, the V gene TRBV18; D gene unclear. V lost 2 bases, J lost 8 bases, and 13 bases lay in between. The length of the CDR3 is 14 residues. Looked up from germline, CDR1 is KGHSH and CDR2 is LQKENI. The CDR3 spells CASSPTGLRDTIYF. CDR3 in DNA: TGTGCCAGCTCACCAACGGGTCTTCGGGACACCATATATTTT.

V usage is TRBV19 and J usage is TRBJ1-1, with D perhaps TRBD1 (5 bases). Germline V gene sequence: CDR1 LNHDA, CDR2 SQIVND (reference sequence). The V end lost 5 bases, the J end lost 5 bases, and 15 bases lay between the germline ends. The CDR3 consists of 14 residues. The CDR3 reads CASSPKGFGTEAFF. CDR3 bases: TGTGCCAGTAGTCCAAAGGGGTTTGGGACTGAAGCTTTCTTT.

Concerning this clone itself: One end of the junction varies from germline; a read error may be responsible. V gene TRBV5-5 combines with J gene TRBJ2-7; 7 bases map to TRBD2. Germline CDR1 reads SGHKS; CDR2 reads YYEKEE (reference sequence). The CDR3 covers 12 residues. This chain's CDR3 is CASSFDAGTKRF. The CDR3 nucleotides are TGTGCCAGCAGCTTTGACGCCGGGACTAAACGCTTC.

The chain combines TRBV7-2 with TRBJ2-1; the D gene is possibly TRBD2 (5 bases). The CDR3 runs to 15 residues. The germline V and J ends were trimmed by 1 base and 0 bases, with 7 bases remaining between them. The V gene's germline CDR1 is SGHTA and CDR2 FQGNSA. CDR3 sequence: CASSLERASYNEQFF. The CDR3 DNA is TGTGCCAGCAGCTTAGAGAGGGCCTCCTACAATGAGCAGTTCTTC.

This clone was seen only once. The chain recombines TRBV1 with TRBJ2-7; TRBD1, as called in the table, went unchecked against the DNA. TRBV1 represents a pseudogene. This CDR3 spans 15 amino acids. CDR3 sequence reads: CTSSQLPQVAYEQYF. The CDR3 coding sequence is TGCACCAGCAGCCAACTGCCCCAGGTCGCCTACGAGCAGTACTTC.

This clone has only one observation. The chain is built from TRBV4-1 and TRBJ1-4; no firm D call. The ends were cut back, 0 bases at V and 8 bases at J, with 16 bases in the middle. In germline, CDR1 is MGHRA, CDR2 YSYEKL. This CDR3 region has 16 residues. The CDR3 loop reads CASSQDKISRAEKLFF. The CDR3 DNA reads as TGCGCCAGCAGCCAAGATAAGATCTCGAGAGCCGAAAAACTGTTTTTT.

This sequence joins TRBV27 and TRBJ2-3; no clear D. This CDR3 region has 14 residues. Germline CDR1 reads MNHEY; CDR2 reads SMNVEV (reference sequence). V lost 3 bases, J lost 0 bases, and 7 bases lay in between. CDR3 loop: CASSLWASTDTQYF. In DNA form, the CDR3 reads TGTGCCAGCAGTTTGTGGGCCAGCACAGATACGCAGTATTTT.

Here the CDR3 DNA reads TGTGCCAGCAGCGAACGACTAGCGGGAGGGCCAGAGACCCAGTACTTC. This translates into CASSERLAGGPETQYF. The chain recombines TRBV9 with TRBJ2-5; 14 bases line up with TRBD2. CDR1 is SGDLS, CDR2 YYNGEE, per germline. V lost 3 bases and J lost 4; bases outside the gene matches: 5. The CDR3 extends over 16 amino acids.

This clone appeared once. The V and J genes are TRBV4-1 and TRBJ1-2, with D hard to call. Germline loops: CDR1 MGHRA, CDR2 YSYEKL. V lost 2 bases to trimming and J lost 0 bases, with 19 bases between them. The CDR3 is 18 residues long. CDR3 coding DNA: TGCGCCAGCAGCCAAACCCCATTGTCAGACACCTCTAACTATGGCTACACCTTC. Amino acids: CASSQTPLSDTSNYGYTF.

J is TRBJ2-1 and V is TRBV7-9; 8 nucleotides match TRBD2. After removal of 4 bases from V and 4 bases from J, the junction contained 12 bases not matched to a gene. This CDR3 has 17 amino acids. CDR1 SEHNR and CDR2 FQNEAQ come from the germline V gene (reference sequence). The CDR3 loop is CASSSLGSGRGYNEQFF. The CDR3 bases are TGTGCCAGCAGCTCACTCGGGAGCGGGAGAGGGTACAATGAGCAGTTCTTC.

This rearrangement joins TRBV7-9 to TRBJ2-1; 12 bases map to TRBD1. After removal of 5 bases from V and 9 bases from J, the junction contained 8 bases not matched to a gene. Germline lookup yields CDR1 SEHNR and CDR2 FQNEAQ (reference sequence). This CDR3 comprises 15 residues. CDR3 sequence: CASSTGQGASGEQFF. The DNA of the CDR3 is TGTGCCAGCAGCACGGGACAGGGGGCCTCGGGTGAGCAGTTCTTC. The variable domain in full, with the rest retrieved from reference TRBV7-9 and TRBJ2-1, is DTGVSQNPRHKITKRGQNVTFRCDPISEHNRLYWYRQTLGQGPEFLTYFQNEAQLEKSRLLSDRFSAERPKGSFSTLEIQRTEQGDSAMYLCASSTGQGASGEQFFGPGTRLTVL.

This chain connects TRBV7-2 to TRBJ2-7; 8 bases agree with TRBD1. With 5 bases clipped from V and 7 bases from J, the junction kept 13 bases outside the gene matches. CDR1 is SGHTA and CDR2 is FQGNSA in the germline V gene. The length of the CDR3 is 15 residues. Here the CDR3 reads CASSQQGEWTGEQYF. The CDR3 coding sequence is TGTGCCAGCAGCCAACAGGGGGAATGGACTGGGGAGCAGTACTTC.

The chain recombines TRBV15 with TRBJ2-7, with D possibly being TRBD1 (6 bases). The V gene lost 3 bases and the J gene lost 0 bases, with 9 bases spanning the gap. The V gene's germline CDR1 is LNHNV and CDR2 YYDKDF (reference sequence). The CDR3 length is 14 residues. The CDR3 here is CATSSGQSSYEQYF. As DNA, the CDR3 is TGTGCCACCAGCAGCGGACAGAGCTCCTACGAGCAGTACTTC.

This chain uses TRBV27 with TRBJ1-2; D may be TRBD1 (5 bases). The germline CDR1 and CDR2 sequences are MNHEY and SMNVEV (reference sequence). This CDR3 comprises 15 residues. V was cut by 2 bases and J by 7 bases, with 17 bases left in between. CDR3 loop: CASSLGGQGRRGYTF. CDR3 in DNA: TGTGCCAGCAGTTTAGGAGGGCAGGGAAGACGTGGCTACACCTTC.

The chain links TRBV10-3 to TRBJ1-1; D is ambiguous. Trimming cost V 2 bases and J 0 bases, with 10 bases left between them. Germline values: CDR1 ENHRY, CDR2 SYGVKD. CDR3 length: 15 amino acids. Here the CDR3 reads CAISESAAMNTEAFF. The CDR3 region has the DNA TGTGCCATCAGTGAGAGTGCGGCTATGAACACTGAAGCTTTCTTT.

The V call is TRBV27, the J call TRBJ1-1; 7 nucleotides line up with TRBD1. This CDR3 spans 14 amino acids. Germline trimming cut 6 bases from V and 1 base from J; bases unmatched to any gene: 5. The germline CDR1 and CDR2 sequences are MNHEY and SMNVEV (reference sequence). This chain's CDR3 is CASRGGTANTEAFF. CDR3 nucleotide sequence: TGTGCCAGCAGAGGAGGGACAGCGAACACTGAAGCTTTCTTT.

DNA of the CDR3: TGTGCCAGCACACTACTAGCGGGAGTTAACACCGGGGAGCTGTTTTTT. It yields the protein CASTLLAGVNTGELFF. The rearrangement links TRBV7-2 to TRBJ2-2, with 11 bases that match TRBD2. Germline values: CDR1 SGHTA, CDR2 FQGNSA. V lost 7 bases to trimming and J lost 2 bases; unmatched junction nucleotides: 6. This CDR3 is built from 16 residues. The variable domain in full, with the rest retrieved from reference TRBV7-2 and TRBJ2-2, is GAGVSQSPSNKVTEKGKDVELRCDPISGHTALYWYRQSLGQGLEFLIYFQGNSAPDKSGLPSDRFSAERTGGSVSTLTIQRTQQEDSAVYLCASTLLAGVNTGELFFGEGSRLTVL.

The V and J genes are TRBV29-1 and TRBJ2-1, with D perhaps TRBD1 (6 bases). CDR3 length: 15 residues. Germline values: CDR1 SQVTM, CDR2 ANQGSEA. V lost 0 bases and J lost 6, with 15 bases in between. The CDR3 sequence is CSVEEQGVGLNEQFF. CDR3 DNA: TGCAGCGTTGAAGAACAGGGTGTGGGTCTCAATGAGCAGTTCTTC.

Here the CDR3 DNA reads TGTGCCAGCAGTGAACAAGGTACTATCAGCAATCAGCCCCAGCATTTT. It specifies CASSEQGTISNQPQHF. This chain connects TRBV6-1 to TRBJ1-5; D is uncertain. Germline V gives CDR1 MNHNS, CDR2 SASEGT. Trimming pared 2 bases from V and 1 base from J, leaving 12 bases between. CDR3 length: 16 amino acids.

V and J are TRBV29-1 and TRBJ1-6; D remains ambiguous. CDR1 and CDR2 from the germline V gene are SQVTM and ANQGSEA. CDR3 length: 13 amino acids. Trimming removed 4 bases from V and 8 bases from J, with 12 bases in between. CDR3 sequence reads: CSVARAADSPLHF. CDR3 sequence (DNA): TGCAGCGTTGCCCGAGCGGCCGATTCACCCCTCCACTTT.

The CDR3 loop is CASSPGSRLETQYF. The CDR3 DNA follows: TGTGCCAGCAGCCCCGGGAGTCGGTTGGAGACCCAGTACTTC. This sequence joins TRBV7-2 and TRBJ2-5, with D possibly matching TRBD2 (6 bases). There are 14 residues in the CDR3. Per germline, CDR1 SGHTA and CDR2 FQGNSA. V gave up 5 bases and J gave up 5 bases, with 15 bases separating them.

This rearrangement joins TRBV6-2 or TRBV6-3 to TRBJ2-7; D perhaps matches TRBD1 (5 bases). V gave up 2 bases and J gave up 6 bases, with 14 bases separating them. The CDR3 is 14 amino acids. Germline V gene lookup returns CDR1 MNHEY and CDR2 SVGEGT. The CDR3 is CASSYLPPQGEQYF. The CDR3 coding sequence is TGTGCCAGCAGTTACCTCCCTCCTCAGGGCGAGCAGTACTTC.

This rearrangement joins TRBV3-1 (or the pseudogene TRBV3-2) to TRBJ2-7; possibly TRBD2 for D (6 bases). Looked up from germline, CDR1 is LGHDT and CDR2 is YNNKEL (reference sequence). Trimming took 5 bases from V and 5 from J, leaving 19 bases between them. The CDR3 contains 15 residues. CDR3 residues: CASSFGGRRGHEQYF. The CDR3 nucleotides read TGTGCCAGCAGCTTCGGGGGAAGGAGGGGACACGAGCAGTACTTC.

This clone was counted once. V gene TRBV9 combines with J gene TRBJ2-7; TRBD2 matches at 8 bases. This CDR3 is built from 16 residues. CDR1 and CDR2 (germline): SGDLS, YYNGEE. The V and J ends lost 0 bases and 4 bases, in that order; junction bases with no gene match: 9. The CDR3 bases are TGTGCCAGCAGCGTAGCCCCAGCGGGAGTAGGTTACGAGCAGTACTTC. Translated: CASSVAPAGVGYEQYF.

This chain connects TRBV27 to TRBJ1-5; a possible D gene is TRBD1 (5 bases). The CDR3 runs 15 residues. Germline V gene data show CDR1 as MNHEY and CDR2 as SMNVEV (reference sequence). Between the trimmed V and J ends, which lost 6 bases and 5 bases, there was a span of 17 bases. The chain's CDR3 is CASSRAGGPHQPQHF. The CDR3 DNA is TGTGCCAGCAGCCGAGCGGGGGGTCCCCATCAGCCCCAGCATTTT.

This clone has just a few counts. V and J are TRBV5-4 and TRBJ1-1; no reliable D call. The CDR3 contains 13 residues. V dropped 4 bases and J dropped 11 bases, with 18 bases sitting between them. Germline V gene lookup returns CDR1 SGHNT and CDR2 YYREEE (reference sequence). CDR3 sequence reads: CASSIDGAPGAFF. Written as DNA, the CDR3 is TGTGCCAGCAGCATCGACGGCGCCCCGGGGGCTTTCTTT.

The chain couples TRBV11-2 to TRBJ1-1; 9 positions agree with TRBD1. Germline values: CDR1 SGHAT, CDR2 FQNNGV. This CDR3 has 16 amino acids. With V trimmed by 4 bases and J by 0 bases, 6 bases remained unmatched. CDR3: CASSYYTGGVNTEAFF. The CDR3 DNA sequence: TGTGCCAGCAGCTACTACACAGGGGGCGTGAACACTGAAGCTTTCTTT.

The V and J genes are TRBV5-5 and TRBJ2-3, with D possibly TRBD1 on 5 matching bases. Germline loops: CDR1 SGHKS, CDR2 YYEKEE (reference sequence). The V and J ends lost 0 bases and 1 base respectively, with 9 bases between them. The CDR3 consists of 15 residues. DNA of the CDR3: TGTGCCAGCAGCTTGGCGGCCAGGGGCACAGATACGCAGTATTTT. Protein sequence: CASSLAARGTDTQYF.

The genes are TRBV9 and TRBJ2-5; a weak D match, TRBD2 (5 bases). There are 17 residues in the CDR3. V lost 0 bases and J lost 1, with 16 bases in between. Germline CDR1 and CDR2: SGDLS and YYNGEE. The CDR3, as DNA: TGTGCCAGCAGCGTAGGGGAAATGCAGCGGACCCAAGAGACCCAGTACTTC. This encodes CASSVGEMQRTQETQYF.

The chain couples TRBV20-1 to TRBJ1-5; no firm D call. V shed 3 bases and J shed 4 bases, with 7 bases lying between them. This CDR3 has 12 amino acids. The V gene's germline CDR1 is DFQATT and CDR2 SNEGSKA (reference sequence). CDR3 region: CSASEQNQPQHF. CDR3 coding DNA: TGCAGTGCTAGTGAACAGAATCAGCCCCAGCATTTT.